Below are 12 T cell receptor beta chains sequenced from a single sample in a study of shared clonotypes between healthy human individuals. Selected positively for CCR7 and CD45RO-negative, naive CD8 cells excluded terminally differentiated effector memory CD45RA+ cells. TCRdb keeps only in-frame clones here, not all; method: immunoSEQ multiplex PCR. The profile shows over 2 million clones, just under 95% of them singletons. The sequenced sample was naive CD8+ T cells sorted from blood. The receptors derive from a young man in good health.

This chain uses TRBV10-3 with TRBJ1-2, with 9 bases matching TRBD1. Germline V lookup: CDR1 ENHRY, CDR2 SYGVKD. J gave up 7 bases and V 2 bases, and 8 bases lay outside the gene matches. CDR3 length equals 15 residues. CDR3 coding DNA: TGTGCCATCAGTGAGGACCAGTACAGGGGGCCTGGCTACACCTTC. Its protein product is CAISEDQYRGPGYTF.

This chain uses TRBV19 with TRBJ2-5; no clear D. Trimming stripped 1 base from V and 4 bases from J, with 13 bases between. The CDR3 has 15 amino acids. Per the germline V gene, CDR1 is LNHDA and CDR2 is SQIVND (reference sequence). The CDR3 sequence: CASSIGVAPPETQYF. The CDR3 DNA is TGTGCCAGTAGTATAGGGGTAGCCCCCCCAGAGACCCAGTACTTC. Supplemented by reference TRBV19 and TRBJ2-5, the full variable domain reads DGGITQSPKYLFRKEGQNVTLSCEQNLNHDAMYWYRQDPGQGLRLIYYSQIVNDFQKGDIAEGYSVSREKKESFPLTVTSAQKNPTAFYLCASSIGVAPPETQYFGPGTRLLVL.

The chain couples TRBV6-1 to TRBJ2-7, with D tentatively TRBD2 (7 bases). Germline V lookup: CDR1 MNHNS, CDR2 SASEGT. V lost 6 bases and J 4 bases, leaving 16 bases between the germline ends. The CDR3 loop spans 14 amino acids. The CDR3 nucleotides read TGTGCCAGCAGGGGGGGGCAGTTTATTTACGAGCAGTACTTC. The encoded protein is CASRGGQFIYEQYF.

J is TRBJ2-5 and V is TRBV28, with a weak D call TRBD1 (6 bases). This CDR3 is built from 14 residues. Germline-derived CDR1 and CDR2 are MDHEN and SYDVKM. The V gene lost 3 bases and the J gene lost 1 base, with 9 bases spanning the gap. Written as DNA, the CDR3 is TGTGCCAGCAGTTTGAGGGACACCCAAGAGACCCAGTACTTC. Its translation: CASSLRDTQETQYF.

The V call is TRBV2, the J call TRBJ2-1; D gene uncertain. Trimming removed 4 bases from V and 5 bases from J, with 9 bases in between. In germline, CDR1 is SNHLY, CDR2 FYNNEI. The CDR3 is 13 residues long. The CDR3 reads CASSVPANNEQFF. The CDR3, as DNA: TGTGCCAGCAGTGTGCCAGCGAACAATGAGCAGTTCTTC.

As concerns this clone: Other DNA sequences in the same sample also yield this CDR3. The V gene is TRBV5-1, the J gene TRBJ2-1; 9 bases map to TRBD2. From germline, CDR1 is SGHRS and CDR2 YFSETQ. V was clipped by 0 bases and J by 4 bases; unmatched bases: 2. The CDR3 spans 15 residues. The DNA of the CDR3 is TGCGCCAGCAGCTTGGCTAGCGGGGTTTACAATGAGCAGTTCTTC. Amino acids: CASSLASGVYNEQFF.

The chain joins TRBV9 to TRBJ2-7; D may be TRBD2 (6 bases). This CDR3 has 14 amino acids. Germline CDR1 and CDR2: SGDLS and YYNGEE. V was shortened by 4 bases and J by 2 bases, with 13 bases between the two germline ends. The CDR3 nucleotides read TGTGCCAGCAGCCAGTTCGGGAGCACCTACGAGCAGTACTTC. Protein product: CASSQFGSTYEQYF.

The rearrangement joins TRBV4-1 to TRBJ1-2; TRBD1 aligns across 7 bases. The germline CDR1 and CDR2 sequences are MGHRA and YSYEKL. CDR3 length: 18 amino acids. With V trimmed by 1 base and J by 0 bases, 11 bases remained unmatched. CDR3 loop: CASSQVPLRQGSNYGYTF. The CDR3 region has the DNA TGCGCCAGCAGCCAAGTACCCCTCCGACAGGGCTCTAACTATGGCTACACCTTC.

This chain uses TRBV11-2 with TRBJ1-4; 8 nucleotides agree with TRBD1. The CDR3 is made up of 17 amino acids. Germline values: CDR1 SGHAT, CDR2 FQNNGV. The V segment lost 1 base and the J segment 0 bases; nucleotides outside the gene matches: 4. The CDR3 region has the DNA TGTGCCAGCAGCTTAGGGGGACAGGTCTCAACTAATGAAAAACTGTTTTTT. The encoded protein is CASSLGGQVSTNEKLFF.

The J gene is TRBJ1-3, the V gene TRBV5-6; possible D gene TRBD1, 6 bases. The CDR3 totals 13 residues. Looked up from germline, CDR1 is SGHDT and CDR2 is YYEEEE. V was trimmed by 3 bases and J by 4 bases, leaving 8 bases between them. The DNA for the CDR3 is TGTGCCAGCAGCTCAGGGGTGGGAAACACCATATATTTT. It translates to CASSSGVGNTIYF.

This rearrangement joins TRBV6-1 to TRBJ2-1; 9 bases fit TRBD2. The V gene end was trimmed by 0 bases and the J gene end by 7 bases; junction bases not matched to a gene: 10. The CDR3 has 17 amino acids. Germline values: CDR1 MNHNS, CDR2 SASEGT. DNA of the CDR3: TGTGCCAGCAGTGAAGCTTCAGTAGCGGGGGAGTCGAATGAGCAGTTCTTC. Its protein product is CASSEASVAGESNEQFF.

The chain links TRBV5-6 to TRBJ1-1; TRBD1 is a possible D gene (6 bases). This CDR3 is 14 amino acids long. Germline lookup yields CDR1 SGHDT and CDR2 YYEEEE. Trimming removed 2 bases at V and 4 bases at J, with 12 bases between. CDR3 loop: CASSFGGPGTEAFF. In DNA, the CDR3 is TGTGCCAGCAGCTTTGGGGGGCCGGGCACTGAAGCTTTCTTT.